The 28 T cell receptor beta chains below come from one sample, sequenced in a study of T-cell reconstitution after alpha-beta-depleted transplantation in children. Preparation of the TCRbeta library used unique molecular identifiers. TCRdb re-derived calls from the PCR reads in MiXCR, one entry per CDR3 protein. The repertoire has about 1,000,000 distinct CDR3 sequences, about 30% of them found once; the top ten carry more than 25%. Sequenced material: PBMCs, mostly from graft donor cells, taken 360 days after TCRalphabeta/CD19-depleted stem cell transplant. The origin of the receptors is a boy under two years old who had a stem cell transplant for SCID, so the T cells may come from the graft donor.

The chain combines TRBV20-1 with TRBJ1-1; D not resolved. Per the germline V gene, CDR1 is DFQATT and CDR2 is SNEGSKA (reference sequence). The CDR3 covers 16 residues. Trimming took 0 bases from V and 4 from J, leaving 18 bases between them. The CDR3 reads CSARDSIARLITEAFF. CDR3 DNA sequence: TGCAGTGCTAGAGATTCCATAGCCCGGCTAATCACTGAAGCTTTCTTT.

V gene TRBV30 combines with J gene TRBJ1-6; D is perhaps TRBD1 (5 bases). The germline gives CDR1 GTSNPN, CDR2 SVGIG (reference sequence). V was cut by 4 bases and J by 0 bases, with 22 bases left in between. CDR3 size: 19 residues. CDR3 amino acids: CAWKQYHRSVNSYNSPLHF. Here the CDR3 DNA reads TGTGCCTGGAAACAGTACCACAGGAGTGTCAACTCCTATAATTCACCCCTCCACTTT.

The table lists this clonotype with a few counts. The V call is TRBV4-2, the J call TRBJ2-6; D is possibly TRBD2 (6 bases). The length of the CDR3 is 17 residues. V lost 1 base, J lost 4 bases, and 14 bases lay in between. Germline V gene sequence: CDR1 LGHNA, CDR2 YNFKEQ. The CDR3 reads CASSQAEGSSGANVLTF. DNA for the CDR3: TGTGCCAGCAGCCAAGCGGAGGGCTCCTCAGGGGCCAACGTCCTGACTTTC.

The V and J genes are TRBV6-5 and TRBJ1-1; D might be TRBD1 (5 bases). The CDR3 has 16 residues. V was cut by 0 bases and J by 1 base, with 12 bases left in between. Germline CDR1 reads MNHEY; CDR2 reads SVGAGI. The CDR3 is CASSYSGGVSNTEAFF. The CDR3 nucleotides are TGTGCCAGCAGTTACTCGGGGGGGGTTTCGAACACTGAAGCTTTCTTT.

V is TRBV10-2 and J is TRBJ1-2; D perhaps matches TRBD1 (6 bases). Germline CDR1 WSHSY, CDR2 SAAADI. The CDR3 spans 18 residues. V shed 8 bases and J shed 4 bases, with 29 bases lying between them. CDR3 coding DNA: TGCGCCAGCGGGGACTCGGGACACGGAATTGGAAGCGCCTATGGCTACACCTTC. It yields the protein CASGDSGHGIGSAYGYTF.

This chain connects TRBV4-2 to TRBJ2-3, with D perhaps TRBD1 (5 bases). The CDR3 totals 15 residues. The germline V gene has CDR1 LGHNA and CDR2 YNFKEQ. V was clipped by 4 bases and J by 6 bases, with 17 bases between them. The CDR3 region has the DNA TGTGCCAGCAGCCCAAGACAGTCGCTCGCGGATACGCAGTATTTT. This sequence encodes CASSPRQSLADTQYF.

This clonotype has only a few counts. The V gene is TRBV28, the J gene TRBJ2-1; either TRBD1 or TRBD2 may fit D (5 bases each). This CDR3 spans 15 amino acids. Trimming stripped 9 bases from V and 3 bases from J, with 18 bases between. Germline V lookup: CDR1 MDHEN, CDR2 SYDVKM. CDR3 DNA: TGTGCCAGTCTGGGACGGTACTCTTTCTACAATGAGCAGTTCTTC. It encodes CASLGRYSFYNEQFF.

The sample holds a few counts of this clonotype. The genes are TRBV2 and TRBJ2-5, with D tentatively TRBD1 (5 bases). The CDR3 is 12 residues long. CDR1 and CDR2 from the germline V gene are SNHLY and FYNNEI. V was cut by 7 bases and J by 6 bases, with 12 bases left in between. CDR3 DNA sequence: TGTGCCAGCAAGGCAGGGATCAAGACCCAGTACTTC. Amino acids: CASKAGIKTQYF.

The chain carries TRBV6-2 or TRBV6-3 and TRBJ2-1; 12 nucleotides agree with TRBD2. Germline assignment: CDR1 MNHEY and CDR2 SVGEGT. The CDR3 is 18 amino acids. The V gene end was trimmed by 6 bases and the J gene end by 6 bases; junction bases not matched to a gene: 15. The CDR3 reads CASSPAPVRLAGVNEQFF. In DNA form, the CDR3 reads TGTGCCAGCAGCCCAGCTCCGGTCAGACTAGCGGGGGTCAATGAGCAGTTCTTC.

The chain joins TRBV6-6 to TRBJ2-1; TRBD1 might be the D (5 bases). Germline V gene sequence: CDR1 MNHNY, CDR2 SVGAGI (reference sequence). This CDR3 has 13 residues. Trimming shortened V by 5 bases and J by 10 bases, and 15 bases separated the two germline ends. In nucleotides, the CDR3 is TGTGCCAGCAGTCCACAGGTCCCCAACGAGCAGTTCTTC. This encodes CASSPQVPNEQFF.

The rearrangement links TRBV12-3 or TRBV12-4 to TRBJ1-4; D is uncertain. The CDR3 extends over 14 amino acids. V was cut by 6 bases and J by 7 bases, with 15 bases left in between. The CDR3 sequence is CASREDMTREKLFF. DNA of the CDR3: TGTGCCAGCAGGGAAGACATGACCCGTGAAAAACTGTTTTTT.

The CDR3 DNA reads as TGCAGCGTTCGAGGTGTACCTATGAACACTGAAGCTTTCTTT. Its protein is CSVRGVPMNTEAFF. The rearrangement joins TRBV29-1 to TRBJ1-1; unclear D gene. The V and J ends lost 5 bases and 0 bases respectively, with 13 bases between them. Germline V CDR1 and CDR2: SQVTM, ANQGSEA. This CDR3 has 14 amino acids.

The rearrangement uses TRBV20-1 and TRBJ1-5, with D maybe TRBD1 (6 bases). CDR1 is DFQATT, CDR2 SNEGSKA, per germline (reference sequence). This CDR3 is built from 15 residues. Trimming pared 3 bases from V and 3 bases from J, leaving 15 bases between. The CDR3 DNA reads TGCAGTGCTAGTACTCTGGGGGCAGACAATCAGCCCCAGCATTTT. This encodes CSASTLGADNQPQHF.

This clonotype was observed a handful of times. The gene calls are TRBV5-1 and TRBJ2-2; perhaps TRBD2 as D (6 bases). Trimming removed 4 bases from V and 2 bases from J, with 18 bases in between. The CDR3 consists of 17 residues. Germline CDR1 SGHRS, CDR2 YFSETQ. CDR3 protein: CASSRSYAAGNTGELFF. DNA for the CDR3: TGCGCCAGCAGCCGATCTTACGCAGCGGGCAACACCGGGGAGCTGTTTTTT. The entire variable domain, with the rest obtained from reference TRBV5-1 and TRBJ2-2, is as follows: KAGVTQTPRYLIKTRGQQVTLSCSPISGHRSVSWYQQTPGQGLQFLFEYFSETQRNKGNFPGRFSGRQFSNSRSEMNVSTLELGDSALYLCASSRSYAAGNTGELFFGEGSRLTVL.

The chain recombines TRBV27 with TRBJ2-7, with 12 bases lining up with TRBD1. The junction had 7 bases not matched to a gene; V was cut back by 5 bases and J by 2 bases. The CDR3 has 16 residues. Germline loops: CDR1 MNHEY, CDR2 SMNVEV (reference sequence). This CDR3 reads CASSPGQGALPYEQYF. The CDR3 DNA reads as TGTGCCAGCAGTCCGGGACAGGGGGCCCTCCCCTACGAGCAGTACTTC.

Many counts were recorded for this clonotype. The chain joins TRBV12-3 or TRBV12-4 to TRBJ2-3, with 7 nucleotides matching TRBD2. With V trimmed by 2 bases and J by 5 bases, 4 bases remained unmatched. The CDR3 sequence is 14 residues long. The DNA of the CDR3 is TGTGCCAGCAGTTTATATTCTAGCGGAGATACGCAGTATTTT. Its translation is CASSLYSSGDTQYF.

This clonotype has only a few counts. V usage is TRBV9 and J usage is TRBJ2-3; 7 bases line up with TRBD2. Germline CDR1 SGDLS, CDR2 YYNGEE. J was trimmed by 2 bases and V by 3 bases; bases with no gene match: 9. The CDR3 consists of 16 residues. CDR3: CASSAPGLRATDTQYF. The CDR3 nucleotides are TGTGCCAGCAGCGCTCCGGGACTACGGGCCACAGATACGCAGTATTTT.

The chain carries TRBV2 and TRBJ2-1; possibly TRBD2 for D (6 bases). Trimming pared 2 bases from V and 0 bases from J, leaving 11 bases between. CDR3 size: 16 residues. Germline V gene lookup returns CDR1 SNHLY and CDR2 FYNNEI. The CDR3 sequence: CASSELLGSSYNEQFF. The CDR3 DNA reads as TGTGCCAGCAGTGAACTCCTCGGGAGCTCCTACAATGAGCAGTTCTTC.

This clonotype was seen more than once but under ten times. CDR3 bases: TGTGCCAGCAGTTACTCACAGGGGGCCTCCACAGATACGCAGTATTTT. Residues: CASSYSQGASTDTQYF. This chain links TRBV6-2 or TRBV6-3 with TRBJ2-3; 9 bases are shared with TRBD1. Per the germline V gene, CDR1 is MNHEY and CDR2 is SVGEGT. The CDR3 covers 16 residues. After removal of 0 bases from V and 2 bases from J, the junction contained 3 bases not matched to a gene.

The chain recombines TRBV5-5 with TRBJ2-7; no firm D call. The CDR3 is 15 amino acids. V lost 0 bases and J lost 2, with 12 bases in between. CDR1 is SGHKS, CDR2 YYEKEE, per germline (reference sequence). This CDR3 reads CASSLVGGIAYEQYF. The CDR3 nucleotides read TGTGCCAGCAGCTTGGTCGGCGGCATCGCCTACGAGCAGTACTTC.

This sequence joins TRBV4-2 and TRBJ2-7; 10 positions match TRBD2. Per germline, CDR1 LGHNA and CDR2 YNFKEQ. The CDR3 contains 17 residues. The V gene end was trimmed by 1 base and the J gene end by 0 bases; junction bases not matched to a gene: 6. This chain's CDR3 is CASSQASGGSHSYEQYF. The CDR3 DNA is TGTGCCAGCAGCCAAGCTAGCGGGGGATCCCACTCCTACGAGCAGTACTTC.

J is TRBJ1-1 and V is TRBV20-1; tentative D call: TRBD1 (6 bases). The V end was cut by 0 bases, the J end by 5 bases, with 22 bases between. This CDR3 is 17 amino acids long. Germline V gene data show CDR1 as DFQATT and CDR2 as SNEGSKA (reference sequence). This CDR3 is CSAREWGELRGGTEAFF. As DNA, the CDR3 is TGCAGTGCTAGAGAATGGGGGGAGCTCAGGGGAGGAACTGAAGCTTTCTTT.

V usage is TRBV7-8 and J usage is TRBJ2-1; D call uncertain. V lost 5 bases and J 14 bases, leaving 10 bases between the germline ends. The CDR3 loop spans 10 amino acids. Per germline, CDR1 SGHVS and CDR2 FQNEAQ. CDR3 DNA sequence: TGTGCCAGCAGCCCTCTTGAAAAGTTCTTC. This translates into CASSPLEKFF.

The chain combines TRBV20-1 with TRBJ1-3; 8 positions match TRBD1. CDR1 is DFQATT, CDR2 SNEGSKA, per germline (reference sequence). J gave up 2 bases and V 4 bases, and 13 bases lay outside the gene matches. CDR3 size: 17 residues. The CDR3 DNA sequence: TGCAGTGCTAACTCTCGGTGGGACAGGAGAACTGGAAACACCATATATTTT. This codes for CSANSRWDRRTGNTIYF.

This clonotype occurred a few times. The chain joins TRBV5-1 to TRBJ1-6, with TRBD1 as a possible D gene (5 bases). V dropped 8 bases and J dropped 0 bases, with 12 bases sitting between them. Germline V gene data show CDR1 as SGHRS and CDR2 as YFSETQ. This CDR3 has 15 residues. The CDR3 region has the DNA TGCGCCAGTTGGGACGGTAGCTCCTATAATTCACCCCTCCACTTT. As protein: CASWDGSSYNSPLHF.

There are a few counts of this clonotype. The chain carries TRBV11-1 and TRBJ1-5, with 12 bases that match TRBD1. V was clipped by 4 bases and J by 2 bases; unmatched bases: 9. Germline loops: CDR1 SGHAT, CDR2 FQDESV (reference sequence). The CDR3 loop spans 18 amino acids. The CDR3 reads CASSSGTGGSFGNQPQHF. CDR3 bases: TGTGCCAGCAGCTCCGGGACAGGGGGCTCTTTCGGCAATCAGCCCCAGCATTTT. Complete variable domain (other parts from reference TRBV11-1 and TRBJ1-5): EAEVAQSPRYKITEKSQAVAFWCDPISGHATLYWYRQILGQGPELLVQFQDESVVDDSQLPKDRFSAERLKGVDSTLKIQPAELGDSAMYLCASSSGTGGSFGNQPQHFGDGTRLSIL.

The chain combines TRBV7-9 with TRBJ2-7, with 7 positions matching TRBD1. The ends lost 1 base at V and 4 bases at J; junction bases unmatched: 13. The CDR3 is made up of 17 amino acids. Germline values: CDR1 SEHNR, CDR2 FQNEAQ (reference sequence). The CDR3 is CASSLGDRGFTFYEQYF. CDR3 DNA sequence: TGTGCCAGCAGCTTAGGGGACAGAGGTTTTACCTTTTACGAGCAGTACTTC.

This sequence joins TRBV5-1 and TRBJ2-7; 7 nucleotides match TRBD2. J gave up 5 bases and V 4 bases, and 12 bases lay outside the gene matches. CDR1 is SGHRS and CDR2 is YFSETQ in the germline V gene. CDR3 length equals 15 residues. Here the CDR3 DNA reads TGCGCCAGCAGCCCCACGGGACTACCTCGGGACGAGCAGTACTTC. Residues: CASSPTGLPRDEQYF.